This is a list of T cell receptor beta chains from one sample in a study of cytomegalovirus exposure and HLA in healthy donors. Clones were read by immunoSEQ multiplex PCR, and TCRdb kept only the in-frame ones, dropping some. The sample has approximately 260,000 clones, 80% to 90% seen once. The sequencing sample was made of PBMCs. These TCRs come from a woman aged 18-29 years in good health and CMV-seronegative. Each CDR3 is given with its conserved first and last residue. A D gene is named only where the DNA matches it firmly. Only some rows state a clone size, as once, few, many or a class for expanded clones.

TRBJ2-7 NA NA TRBV30 CAWSQGLGASYEQYF TGTGCCTGGAGTCAAGGACTGGGGGCCTCCTACGAGCAGTACTTC
TRBJ1-4 TRBD1 NA TRBV9 CASSTGTGTLNEKLFF TGTGCCAGCAGCACCGGGACAGGGACCCTTAATGAAAAACTGTTTTTT
TRBJ2-2 TRBD1 NA TRBV6-1 CASGRTGTGELFF TGTGCCAGCGGTCGGACAGGGACCGGGGAGCTGTTTTTT
TRBJ2-7 TRBD2 NA TRBV30 CAWSVWQGGLGAYEQYF TGTGCCTGGAGCGTCTGGCAAGGGGGACTAGGGGCCTACGAGCAGTACTTC
TRBJ2-1 TRBD2 NA TRBV5-1 CASSLIGAGGLHEQFF TGCGCCAGCAGCTTGATCGGAGCGGGAGGGCTGCATGAGCAGTTCTTC
TRBJ2-1 NA once TRBV5-1 CASSLALTAYNEQFF TGCGCCAGCAGCTTGGCCCTGACAGCCTACAATGAGCAGTTCTTC
TRBJ2-7 TRBD2 NA TRBV18 CASSPGTSGRLEQYF TGTGCCAGCTCACCAGGGACTAGCGGGAGACTAGAGCAGTACTTC
TRBJ2-7 TRBD2 NA TRBV27 CASSYVFGGTHVPYEQYF TGTGCCAGCAGTTATGTCTTCGGGGGGACCCACGTCCCCTACGAGCAGTACTTC
TRBJ2-7 NA NA TRBV6-5 CASSFAYEQYF TGTGCCAGCAGTTTCGCCTACGAGCAGTACTTC
TRBJ1-2 TRBD1 NA TRBV9 CASSVVGQGVGGYTF TGTGCCAGCAGCGTAGTCGGACAGGGGGTAGGCGGCTACACCTTC
TRBJ1-5 NA NA TRBV5-4 CASSLGAGNQPQHF TGTGCCAGCAGCTTGGGGGCCGGCAATCAGCCCCAGCATTTT
TRBJ1-6 NA NA TRBV7-6 CASSLGWGGGSPLHF TGTGCCAGCAGCTTAGGGTGGGGGGGAGGATCACCCCTCCACTTT
TRBJ2-7 TRBD1 NA TRBV5-1 CASSADRVGPGGEQYF TGCGCCAGCAGCGCCGACAGGGTAGGACCTGGGGGCGAGCAGTACTTC
TRBJ2-7 NA NA TRBV6-6 CASRQQGRLYEQYF TGTGCCAGCAGGCAACAGGGACGCCTCTACGAGCAGTACTTC
TRBJ1-2 TRBD1 NA TRBV29-1 CSVEDIGQGQYGYTF TGCAGCGTTGAAGATATAGGACAGGGCCAGTATGGCTACACCTTC
TRBJ1-2 NA NA TRBV6-1 CASSVGRDLANYGYTF TGTGCCAGCAGTGTAGGTCGGGATTTAGCTAACTATGGCTACACCTTC
TRBJ2-7 NA NA TRBV30 CAWGTVVGEQYF TGTGCCTGGGGAACTGTAGTCGGGGAGCAGTACTTC